This T cell receptor beta chain derives from a study of cytomegalovirus exposure and HLA in healthy donors. The study, taken as a whole, reports: In a later analysis, parvovirus B19, influenza, CMV and Epstein-Barr virus appeared linked to several top co-occurrence clusters. About 87% or about 30% of the time was how often most TCR beta V segments were productive, according to an earlier analysis. Later analysis showed most CMV-associated TCR beta chains appearing HLA-restricted. The study labeled approximately 150 TCR beta chains cytomegalovirus-associated.

PCR involved 60 Vbeta and 13 Jbeta primers. Sequenced by immunoSEQ multiplex PCR; TCRdb stores in-frame clones only, minus some. The sample records under 150,000 clones, around 10% being singletons. The CDR3 runs 15 residues. The germline V gene has CDR1 SGHRS and CDR2 YFSETQ. V shed 0 bases and J shed 1 base, with 10 bases lying between them. About this clone itself: Its antigen is undetermined.

This receptor was taken from a woman between 40 and 55 years old in good health and CMV-seropositive. Sequencing was done on a sample of PBMCs. The chain uses TRBV5-1 and TRBJ1-1; no definite D call. The CDR3 DNA is TGCGCCAGCAGCTTGGATTGGGCAGGGAACACTGAAGCTTTCTTT. The encoded protein is CASSLDWAGNTEAFF.